A single sample gave rise to the 23 T cell receptor beta chains below, sequenced in a study of T cell responses to AZD1222 COVID-19 vaccine. TCRdb keeps only in-frame clones here, not all; method: immunoSEQ multiplex PCR. Of around 150,000 clones listed, 90% to 95% were seen once; the top ten hold roughly 1.7%. The sequenced sample was peripheral blood, obtained on day 0 of AZD1222 vaccination. The receptor set was obtained from an adult in good health.

As for this clone: The sample holds other DNA sequences that translate to the same CDR3. This chain's CDR3 is CASSYGGNTEAFF. Here the CDR3 DNA reads TGTGCCAGCAGTTACGGGGGGAACACTGAAGCTTTCTTT. V usage is TRBV6-5 and J usage is TRBJ1-1, with a weak D call TRBD1 (5 bases). The CDR3 runs to 13 residues. Per germline, CDR1 MNHEY and CDR2 SVGAGI. The V end lost 2 bases, the J end lost 1 base, and 5 bases lay between the germline ends.

The chain uses TRBV7-9 and TRBJ1-5; possible D gene TRBD1, 6 bases. The V gene's germline CDR1 is SEHNR and CDR2 FQNEAQ (reference sequence). V was cut by 4 bases and J by 5 bases, with 12 bases left in between. This CDR3 region has 14 residues. The CDR3 spells CASSSGGAYQPQHF. The CDR3 DNA is TGTGCCAGCAGCTCGGGGGGGGCATATCAGCCCCAGCATTTT.

The rearrangement links TRBV18 to TRBJ2-2; tentative D call: TRBD1 (5 bases). The CDR3 is 15 residues long. V was clipped by 3 bases and J by 5 bases, with 13 bases between them. The germline gives CDR1 KGHSH, CDR2 LQKENI. The CDR3 region is CASSPNQGITGELFF. The DNA of the CDR3 is TGTGCCAGCTCACCTAACCAGGGTATAACCGGGGAGCTGTTTTTT.

The rearrangement uses TRBV3-1 (or the pseudogene TRBV3-2) and TRBJ2-2; no reliable D call. Trimming left V 1 base short and J 0 bases short, with 3 bases between. In germline, CDR1 is LGHDT, CDR2 YNNKEL (reference sequence). The CDR3 length is 14 residues. CDR3 bases: TGTGCCAGCAGCCAAGCCACGAACACCGGGGAGCTGTTTTTT. This gives the protein CASSQATNTGELFF.

V and J are TRBV5-4 and TRBJ2-3; no firm D call. Trimming removed 4 bases at V and 4 bases at J, with 13 bases between. The length of the CDR3 is 14 residues. CDR1 is SGHNT and CDR2 is YYREEE in the germline V gene (reference sequence). This chain's CDR3 is CASSPVSRSDTQYF. The CDR3, as DNA: TGTGCCAGCAGCCCTGTTAGTCGCTCAGATACGCAGTATTTT.

The chain's CDR3 is CSAAGTAYNEQFF. Written as DNA, the CDR3 is TGCAGCGCTGCGGGGACAGCGTACAATGAGCAGTTCTTC. This chain uses TRBV29-1 with TRBJ2-1, with D tentatively TRBD1 (7 bases). V dropped 7 bases and J dropped 4 bases, with 14 bases sitting between them. Germline-derived CDR1 and CDR2 are SQVTM and ANQGSEA. This CDR3 contains 13 residues.

Ten or more counts support this clone. This chain joins TRBV7-9 and TRBJ1-1; D perhaps matches TRBD1 (6 bases). The CDR3 spans 12 residues. V was cut by 7 bases and J by 5 bases, with 11 bases left in between. Germline lookup yields CDR1 SEHNR and CDR2 FQNEAQ (reference sequence). CDR3 bases: TGTGCCAGCACCCCCCAGGGGACTGAAGCTTTCTTT. Protein sequence: CASTPQGTEAFF.

With respect to this clone: The junction departs from the called germline gene at one end, perhaps through a read error. The gene calls are TRBV6-5 and TRBJ1-6, with D unresolved. The CDR3 is 11 amino acids. Germline CDR1 is MNHEY and CDR2 is SVGAGI. The CDR3 region has the DNA TGTGCCAGCAGTTACGGTCAAGACCAATACTTT. It translates to CASSYGQDQYF.

This clone appeared a single time. The chain links TRBV6-5 to TRBJ1-5; no firm D call. Germline lookup yields CDR1 MNHEY and CDR2 SVGAGI. Trimming removed 2 bases at V and 4 bases at J, with 15 bases between. The CDR3 runs 16 residues. The CDR3 nucleotides read TGTGCCAGCAGTTACGGTGGATGGTCCCAGAATCAGCCCCAGCATTTT. It codes for CASSYGGWSQNQPQHF.

The CDR3, as DNA: TGTGCCAGCAGCTTAGTTTTATTAGGTCGGGACAGCTCCTACGAGCAGTACTTC. Translation gives CASSLVLLGRDSSYEQYF. The chain combines TRBV7-9 with TRBJ2-7, with 7 nucleotides matching TRBD1. The germline gives CDR1 SEHNR, CDR2 FQNEAQ (reference sequence). The CDR3 totals 18 residues. V was clipped by 1 base and J by 0 bases; unmatched bases: 12.

The chain couples TRBV23-1 to TRBJ2-3; 12 bases line up with TRBD2. TRBV23-1 is filed as an ORF, its function uncertain. The CDR3 totals 23 residues. V trimming: 0 bases; J trimming: 2 bases; junction bases outside the gene matches: 21. This CDR3 reads CASSQSQQGPGASGGADTDTQYF. The CDR3 DNA reads as TGCGCCAGCAGTCAATCTCAACAGGGCCCAGGGGCTAGCGGGGGGGCCGACACAGATACGCAGTATTTT.

There are a few counts of this clone. The chain uses TRBV30 and TRBJ1-5; 7 bases line up with TRBD1. Per the germline V gene, CDR1 is GTSNPN and CDR2 is SVGIG (reference sequence). The length of the CDR3 is 15 residues. V was clipped by 2 bases and J by 7 bases; unmatched bases: 11. The CDR3: CAWSLSDRVNQPQHF. The CDR3 DNA is TGTGCCTGGAGTTTATCCGACAGGGTCAACCAGCCCCAGCATTTT.

This clone has just a few counts. The genes are TRBV27 and TRBJ2-6, with a tentative D call TRBD1 (6 bases). Trimming removed 6 bases from V and 4 bases from J, with 13 bases in between. The germline V gene encodes CDR1 MNHEY and CDR2 SMNVEV (reference sequence). This CDR3 has 15 amino acids. CDR3 in DNA: TGTGCCAGCAGCACAATGGGGGCAGGGGCCAACGTCCTGACTTTC. Protein: CASSTMGAGANVLTF.

In this sample, this clone turned up once. The rearrangement uses TRBV7-2 and TRBJ1-1; D is unresolved. The CDR3 sequence is 14 residues long. The V gene lost 3 bases and the J gene lost 5 bases, with 13 bases spanning the gap. CDR1 and CDR2 from the germline V gene are SGHTA and FQGNSA. The CDR3, as DNA: TGTGCCAGCAGCTTCAACTGGGATGGTACTGAAGCTTTCTTT. This gives the protein CASSFNWDGTEAFF.

The chain is built from TRBV13 and TRBJ1-3; TRBD1 is a possible D gene (6 bases). Trimming pared 6 bases from V and 4 bases from J, leaving 10 bases between. The CDR3 spans 13 residues. Germline assignment: CDR1 PRHDT and CDR2 FYEKMQ (reference sequence). The CDR3 region is CASRAGHGNTIYF. In DNA form, the CDR3 reads TGTGCCAGCAGAGCGGGACACGGAAACACCATATATTTT.

This clone was found once. The chain uses TRBV4-2 and TRBJ1-2; possibly TRBD1 for D (6 bases). The CDR3 is 12 amino acids. Germline V lookup: CDR1 LGHNA, CDR2 YNFKEQ. V was clipped by 4 bases and J by 6 bases, with 9 bases between them. The CDR3 DNA reads TGTGCCAGCAGCCCACAGGGAAATGGCTACACCTTC. Protein: CASSPQGNGYTF.

The rearrangement links TRBV5-1 to TRBJ1-1; TRBD1 aligns across 7 bases. V was pared by 0 bases and J by 4 bases, with 6 bases of the junction left unmatched. The CDR3 totals 15 residues. CDR1 and CDR2 from the germline V gene are SGHRS and YFSETQ. CDR3: CASSLVEGARTEAFF. Written as DNA, the CDR3 is TGCGCCAGCAGCTTGGTAGAGGGGGCGCGCACTGAAGCTTTCTTT.

The chain is built from TRBV27 and TRBJ2-3; tentatively, D is TRBD1 (6 bases). CDR3 length equals 16 residues. V was shortened by 5 bases and J by 6 bases, with 21 bases between the two germline ends. Germline V gene lookup returns CDR1 MNHEY and CDR2 SMNVEV (reference sequence). The CDR3 spells CASSPTGGGKTDTQYF. The CDR3 DNA sequence: TGTGCCAGCAGTCCAACGGGTGGGGGCAAAACGGATACGCAGTATTTT.

There are a few counts of this clone. The V gene is TRBV28, the J gene TRBJ1-5, with D possibly matching TRBD1 (6 bases). CDR1 and CDR2 (germline): MDHEN, SYDVKM. V lost 6 bases to trimming and J lost 2 bases, with 11 bases between them. The CDR3 consists of 14 residues. CDR3 residues: CASSRPGGNQPQHF. CDR3 DNA: TGTGCCAGCAGCCGACCAGGGGGCAATCAGCCCCAGCATTTT.

This clone has only one observation. J is TRBJ1-2 and V is TRBV4-3, with TRBD1 as a possible D gene (6 bases). The CDR3 extends over 14 amino acids. In germline, CDR1 is LGHNA, CDR2 YSLEER. Trimming took off 4 bases at V and 6 bases at J, with 15 bases between the two ends. Written as DNA, the CDR3 is TGCGCCAGCAGCCCCCTGGGAGGGGGTGATGGCTACACCTTC. Translation: CASSPLGGGDGYTF.

This rearrangement joins TRBV9 to TRBJ1-5; D may be TRBD1 (5 bases). Germline CDR1 reads SGDLS; CDR2 reads YYNGEE. V was pared by 1 base and J by 6 bases, with 14 bases between. CDR3 length: 15 amino acids. CDR3 sequence reads: CASSVTGGTLQPQHF. The CDR3 DNA follows: TGTGCCAGCAGCGTAACCGGAGGGACGCTTCAGCCCCAGCATTTT.

The chain has TRBV30 and TRBJ1-1; D gene ambiguous. The CDR3 sequence is 12 residues long. Trimming took off 2 bases at V and 9 bases at J, with 13 bases between the two ends. The germline gives CDR1 GTSNPN, CDR2 SVGIG (reference sequence). This CDR3 reads CAWSPLAIKAFF. DNA for the CDR3: TGTGCCTGGAGTCCCTTGGCGATAAAAGCTTTCTTT.

The rearrangement links TRBV12-5 to TRBJ1-1; TRBD1 matches 7 bases. Germline CDR1 LGHNT, CDR2 FRNRAP. V lost 2 bases, J lost 5 bases, and 11 bases stayed unmatched. CDR3 size: 16 residues. In nucleotides, the CDR3 is TGTGCTAGTGGTTTGACTAACACAGGGGACCTAACTGAAGCTTTCTTT. Translated: CASGLTNTGDLTEAFF.